These 26 T cell receptor beta chains share one sample of origin, sequenced in a study of vaccination effects on CD4 cells after COVID-19. Measured with immunoSEQ multiplex PCR; TCRdb has only the in-frame clones, and not every one. The sample consists of under 80,000 clones, around 74% of them appearing once. These TCRs are of unknown antigen specificity. Antigen-specific CD4+ T cells expanded by the ViraFEST assay with viral peptide pools were then sequenced. Having been cultured for roughly 10 days, the cells underwent CD4+ T cell isolation. The sample was CD4+ T cells from PBMCs cultured with HCoV-229E spike peptides, taken before COVID-19 vaccination. These receptor sequences come from a human donor who received a COVID-19 vaccine.

The chain employs TRBV5-1 and TRBJ2-1, with unresolved D. The CDR3 is 13 amino acids. With 0 bases removed from V and 3 bases from J, the gap between germline ends came to 4 bases. From germline, CDR1 is SGHRS and CDR2 YFSETQ. CDR3 sequence: CASSLGLYNEQFF. CDR3 nucleotide sequence: TGCGCCAGCAGCTTGGGACTCTACAATGAGCAGTTCTTC.

This clone was seen once. The chain carries TRBV5-1 and TRBJ1-1, with 11 bases lining up with TRBD1. J gave up 4 bases and V 0 bases, and 2 bases lay outside the gene matches. CDR3 length equals 15 residues. Looked up from germline, CDR1 is SGHRS and CDR2 is YFSETQ. In DNA, the CDR3 is TGCGCCAGCAGCTTGGTAGGGACAGGGGGCACTGAAGCTTTCTTT. Its protein is CASSLVGTGGTEAFF.

The chain is built from TRBV18 and TRBJ1-4; no clear D. The CDR3 is made up of 14 amino acids. Germline V gene data show CDR1 as KGHSH and CDR2 as LQKENI. Trimming cost V 6 bases and J 6 bases, with 14 bases left between them. This chain's CDR3 is CASSPPVTDEKLFF. The CDR3 nucleotides are TGTGCCAGCTCTCCCCCTGTAACGGATGAAAAACTGTTTTTT.

The chain has TRBV29-1 and TRBJ1-1; TRBD1 matches at 9 bases. The CDR3 covers 13 residues. V lost 7 bases, J lost 3 bases, and 6 bases stayed unmatched. CDR1 and CDR2 (germline): SQVTM, ANQGSEA. CDR3 residues: CSAPRTGDTEAFF. The CDR3 nucleotides read TGCAGCGCTCCCCGGACAGGGGACACTGAAGCTTTCTTT.

V gene TRBV14 combines with J gene TRBJ2-5, with 9 bases identical to TRBD2. V lost 5 bases to trimming and J lost 8 bases; unmatched junction nucleotides: 9. The CDR3 sequence is 14 residues long. Germline CDR1 SGHDN, CDR2 FVKESK. The CDR3 DNA is TGTGCCAGCAGCGTGGCTAGCGGGGCCTTAACCCAGTACTTC. Its protein is CASSVASGALTQYF.

V and J are TRBV5-5 and TRBJ2-7, with 7 bases that match TRBD1. The CDR3 totals 15 residues. V shed 1 base, J shed 2 bases, and the junction held 6 bases outside the gene matches. Germline values: CDR1 SGHKS, CDR2 YYEKEE (reference sequence). This CDR3 is CASSLSGTAPYEQYV. The CDR3 coding sequence is TGTGCCAGCAGCTTGAGTGGGACAGCTCCCTACGAGCAGTACGTC.

V gene TRBV5-1 combines with J gene TRBJ1-2, with D hard to call. The CDR3 totals 13 residues. Germline V gene data show CDR1 as SGHRS and CDR2 as YFSETQ. V was trimmed by 1 base and J by 5 bases, leaving 9 bases between them. The CDR3 reads CASSLSGSYGYTF. CDR3 in DNA: TGCGCCAGCAGCTTGAGCGGTTCGTATGGCTACACCTTC.

The sample holds one count of this clone. This chain links TRBV19 with TRBJ2-3; D remains unclear. Trimming stripped 3 bases from V and 2 bases from J, with 9 bases between. Germline V gene data show CDR1 as LNHDA and CDR2 as SQIVND (reference sequence). The CDR3 covers 14 residues. CDR3 protein: CASSIWQNTDTQYF. In DNA, the CDR3 is TGTGCCAGTAGTATCTGGCAGAACACAGATACGCAGTATTTT.

V and J are TRBV5-1 and TRBJ2-3, with D possibly matching TRBD1 (5 bases). V dropped 1 base and J dropped 1 base, with 10 bases sitting between them. The CDR3 has 15 amino acids. CDR1 is SGHRS and CDR2 is YFSETQ in the germline V gene. The CDR3 here is CASSLLGRGTDTQYF. The DNA of the CDR3 is TGCGCCAGCAGCTTGTTGGGCAGGGGCACAGATACGCAGTATTTT.

This clone was observed a few times. The chain joins TRBV6-5 to TRBJ1-1, with D maybe TRBD1 (5 bases). Germline lookup yields CDR1 MNHEY and CDR2 SVGAGI. Trimming cost V 6 bases and J 4 bases, with 18 bases left between them. This CDR3 spans 15 amino acids. DNA for the CDR3: TGTGCCAGCAGGAAGGGGCGGCTTAGGGGCACTGAAGCTTTCTTT. Translated: CASRKGRLRGTEAFF.

The chain uses TRBV7-3 and TRBJ2-1, with 10 bases fitting TRBD2. The CDR3 has 15 residues. Germline trimming cut 1 base from V and 7 bases from J; bases unmatched to any gene: 4. Germline values: CDR1 SGHTA, CDR2 FQGTGA. CDR3 in DNA: TGTGCCAGCAGCTTAAAGCGGGGGGGAGATAATGAGCAGTTCTTC. This sequence encodes CASSLKRGGDNEQFF.

CDR3 region: CASSLRGNTEAFF. The CDR3 DNA is TGTGCCAGCAGCTTGCGGGGGAACACTGAAGCTTTCTTT. This rearrangement joins TRBV7-2 to TRBJ1-1; D unresolved. The germline V gene encodes CDR1 SGHTA and CDR2 FQGNSA. The CDR3 spans 13 residues. The V gene lost 3 bases and the J gene lost 1 base, with 6 bases spanning the gap.

The V gene is TRBV4-2, the J gene TRBJ1-4; D possibly corresponds to TRBD1 (5 bases). Germline V gives CDR1 LGHNA, CDR2 YNFKEQ. V lost 0 bases and J lost 4, with 9 bases in between. The length of the CDR3 is 15 residues. DNA of the CDR3: TGTGCCAGCAGCCAAGATGATAGGGGTAATGAAAAACTGTTTTTT. Amino acids: CASSQDDRGNEKLFF.

The gene calls are TRBV5-8 and TRBJ1-2, with D maybe TRBD1 (6 bases). The CDR3 runs 14 residues. V lost 3 bases and J lost 4, with 13 bases in between. CDR1 is SGHTS, CDR2 YDEGEE, per germline. CDR3 sequence: CASSSYTGSYGYTF. In DNA form, the CDR3 reads TGTGCCAGCAGCTCGTACACAGGGTCCTATGGCTACACCTTC.

This chain connects TRBV10-1 to TRBJ2-3, with D uncertain. This CDR3 is 15 amino acids long. Per the germline V gene, CDR1 is WNHNN and CDR2 is SYGVQD (reference sequence). The V and J ends lost 1 base and 4 bases respectively, with 12 bases between them. CDR3 sequence (DNA): TGCGCCAGCAGTGAGTTCAGGATTGGGGCAGATACGCAGTATTTT. This translates into CASSEFRIGADTQYF.

This clone was picked up one time. In nucleotides, the CDR3 is TGTGCCAGCAGTAACCACGGACAGGGGAACACCGGGGAGCTGTTTTTT. Residues: CASSNHGQGNTGELFF. The chain recombines TRBV6-6 with TRBJ2-2; TRBD1 matches 8 bases. The CDR3 extends over 16 amino acids. The V gene's germline CDR1 is MNHNY and CDR2 SVGAGI (reference sequence). Trimming cost V 5 bases and J 1 base; bases outside gene matches: 6.

The chain combines TRBV5-1 with TRBJ2-5; D is uncertain. Trimming cost V 4 bases and J 3 bases, with 16 bases left between them. The CDR3 covers 15 residues. Germline lookup yields CDR1 SGHRS and CDR2 YFSETQ. The CDR3 loop is CASSPGGWEKETQYF. The CDR3 coding sequence is TGCGCCAGCAGCCCGGGTGGTTGGGAAAAAGAGACCCAGTACTTC.

The chain carries TRBV5-1 and TRBJ1-2, with D tentatively TRBD1 (6 bases). This CDR3 spans 14 amino acids. The V end was cut by 2 bases, the J end by 2 bases, with 10 bases between. Germline CDR1 is SGHRS and CDR2 is YFSETQ. CDR3 protein: CASSLEGQNYGYTF. CDR3 sequence (DNA): TGCGCCAGCAGCTTAGAAGGACAGAACTATGGCTACACCTTC.

The chain has TRBV7-2 and TRBJ2-1, with 8 positions matching TRBD1. Germline values: CDR1 SGHTA, CDR2 FQGNSA. Unmatched junction bases numbered 13, after V lost 5 bases and J lost 10 bases. This CDR3 contains 15 residues. The CDR3 here is CASSAGRQGMGEQFF. In DNA form, the CDR3 reads TGTGCCAGCAGCGCGGGACGACAGGGGATGGGAGAGCAGTTCTTC.

This rearrangement joins TRBV4-1 to TRBJ2-7; TRBD2 matches 9 bases. The CDR3 length is 17 residues. The V and J ends lost 0 bases and 3 bases, in that order; junction bases with no gene match: 9. Per germline, CDR1 MGHRA and CDR2 YSYEKL. This CDR3 reads CASSQDLEASGDYEQYV. CDR3 sequence (DNA): TGCGCCAGCAGCCAAGACCTGGAGGCTAGCGGGGACTACGAGCAGTACGTC.

The chain carries TRBV7-3 and TRBJ2-5; D gene ambiguous. The CDR3 runs to 13 residues. Trimming cost V 3 bases and J 5 bases, with 10 bases left between them. Germline V gives CDR1 SGHTA, CDR2 FQGTGA. CDR3 DNA sequence: TGTGCCAGCAGCTTTTTAGGTTCGGAGACCCAGTACTTC. Encoded protein: CASSFLGSETQYF.

The rearrangement uses TRBV4-3 and TRBJ2-2, with unresolved D. CDR1 and CDR2 (germline): LGHNA, YSLEER. The CDR3 sequence is 16 residues long. Trimming removed 4 bases from V and 0 bases from J, with 12 bases in between. As DNA, the CDR3 is TGCGCCAGCAGCCTAGGATCGGTGACGAACACCGGGGAGCTGTTTTTT. As protein: CASSLGSVTNTGELFF.

The genes are TRBV2 and TRBJ1-6, with D possibly matching TRBD1 (6 bases). V gave up 7 bases and J gave up 6 bases, with 16 bases separating them. Per the germline V gene, CDR1 is SNHLY and CDR2 is FYNNEI. The CDR3 length is 15 residues. DNA of the CDR3: TGTGCCAGCACTAGACGAGGACAGCCTAATTCACCCCTCCACTTT. As protein: CASTRRGQPNSPLHF.

This clone has a handful of counts. V usage is TRBV7-2 and J usage is TRBJ1-2; a weak D match, TRBD1 (5 bases). The CDR3 contains 13 residues. Trimming left V 6 bases short and J 6 bases short, with 14 bases between. Germline V gene data show CDR1 as SGHTA and CDR2 as FQGNSA. CDR3 DNA: TGTGCCAGCAGTTCCAGGGACGGGCATGGCTACACCTTC. Translation gives CASSSRDGHGYTF.

The rearrangement uses TRBV24-1 and TRBJ1-5; tentatively, D is TRBD1 (6 bases). With 5 bases removed from V and 2 bases from J, the gap between germline ends came to 15 bases. Germline loops: CDR1 KGHDR, CDR2 SFDVKD. The CDR3 contains 16 residues. The CDR3 DNA reads TGTGCCACCAGTGGTGCGACGGGGGCCCGCAATCAGCCCCAGCATTTT. It specifies CATSGATGARNQPQHF.

The rearrangement joins TRBV7-8 to TRBJ2-3; D call uncertain. The CDR3 runs to 15 residues. Germline V gives CDR1 SGHVS, CDR2 FQNEAQ. Trimming removed 3 bases from V and 1 base from J, with 11 bases in between. CDR3 amino acids: CASSFVGSGTDTQYF. In nucleotides, the CDR3 is TGTGCCAGCAGCTTCGTCGGGTCGGGCACAGATACGCAGTATTTT. Based on the CDR3 plus reference TRBV7-8 and TRBJ2-3, the full variable domain is GAGVSQSPRYKVAKRGQDVALRCDPISGHVSLFWYQQALGQGPEFLTYFQNEAQLDKSGLPSDRFFAERPEGSVSTLKIQRTQQEDSAVYLCASSFVGSGTDTQYFGPGTRLTVL.